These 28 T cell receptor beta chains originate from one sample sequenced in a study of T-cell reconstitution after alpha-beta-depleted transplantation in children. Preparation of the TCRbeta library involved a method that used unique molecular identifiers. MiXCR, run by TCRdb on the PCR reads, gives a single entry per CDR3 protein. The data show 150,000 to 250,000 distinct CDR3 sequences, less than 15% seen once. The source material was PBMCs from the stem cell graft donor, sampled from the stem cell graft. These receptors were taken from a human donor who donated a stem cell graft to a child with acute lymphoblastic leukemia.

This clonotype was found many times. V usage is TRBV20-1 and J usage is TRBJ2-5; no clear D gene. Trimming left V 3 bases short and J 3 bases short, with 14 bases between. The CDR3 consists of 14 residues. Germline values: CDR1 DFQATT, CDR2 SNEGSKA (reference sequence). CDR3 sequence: CSARWSVQKETQYF. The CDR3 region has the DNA TGCAGTGCTAGGTGGAGCGTACAGAAAGAGACCCAGTACTTC.

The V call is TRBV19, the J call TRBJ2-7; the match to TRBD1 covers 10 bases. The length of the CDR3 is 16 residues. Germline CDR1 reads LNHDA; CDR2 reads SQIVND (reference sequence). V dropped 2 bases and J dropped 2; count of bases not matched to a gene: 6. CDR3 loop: CASSIILGQGTYEQYF. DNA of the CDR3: TGTGCCAGTAGTATAATTTTGGGACAGGGGACCTACGAGCAGTACTTC.

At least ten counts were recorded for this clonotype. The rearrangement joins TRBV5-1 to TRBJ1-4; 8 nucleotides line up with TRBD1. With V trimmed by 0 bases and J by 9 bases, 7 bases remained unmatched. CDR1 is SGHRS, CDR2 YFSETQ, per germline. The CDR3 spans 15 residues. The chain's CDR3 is CASSLGLGTGKKLFF. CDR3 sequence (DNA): TGCGCCAGCAGCTTGGGCTTGGGGACAGGCAAAAAACTGTTTTTT. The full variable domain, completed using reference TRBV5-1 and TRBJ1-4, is KAGVTQTPRYLIKTRGQQVTLSCSPISGHRSVSWYQQTPGQGLQFLFEYFSETQRNKGNFPGRFSGRQFSNSRSEMNVSTLELGDSALYLCASSLGLGTGKKLFFGSGTQLSVL.

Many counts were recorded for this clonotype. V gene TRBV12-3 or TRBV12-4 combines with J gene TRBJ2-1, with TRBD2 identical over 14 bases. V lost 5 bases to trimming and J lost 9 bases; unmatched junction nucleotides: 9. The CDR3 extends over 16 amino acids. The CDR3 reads CASSTGPGLAGVEQFF. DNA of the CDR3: TGTGCCAGCAGTACGGGACCGGGACTAGCGGGAGTTGAGCAGTTCTTC.

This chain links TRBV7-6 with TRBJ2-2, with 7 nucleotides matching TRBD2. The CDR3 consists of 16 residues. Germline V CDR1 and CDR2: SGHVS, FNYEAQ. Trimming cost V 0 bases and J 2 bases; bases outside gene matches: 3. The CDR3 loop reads CASSLAPGGNTGELFF. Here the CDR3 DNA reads TGTGCCAGCAGCTTAGCTCCGGGAGGCAACACCGGGGAGCTGTTTTTT.

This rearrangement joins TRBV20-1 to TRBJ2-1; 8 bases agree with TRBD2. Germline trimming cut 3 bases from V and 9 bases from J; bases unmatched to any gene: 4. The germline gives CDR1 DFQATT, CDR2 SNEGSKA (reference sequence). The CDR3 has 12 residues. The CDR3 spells CSASGRAGEQFF. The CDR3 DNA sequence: TGCAGTGCTAGCGGGAGGGCCGGTGAGCAGTTCTTC.

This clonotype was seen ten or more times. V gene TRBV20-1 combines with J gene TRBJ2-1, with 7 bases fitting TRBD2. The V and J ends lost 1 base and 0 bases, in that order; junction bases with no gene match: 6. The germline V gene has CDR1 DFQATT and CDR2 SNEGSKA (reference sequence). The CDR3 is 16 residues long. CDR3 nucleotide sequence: TGCAGTGCTAGAGTGGGTCTAGCGGCCTCCTACAATGAGCAGTTCTTC. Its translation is CSARVGLAASYNEQFF.

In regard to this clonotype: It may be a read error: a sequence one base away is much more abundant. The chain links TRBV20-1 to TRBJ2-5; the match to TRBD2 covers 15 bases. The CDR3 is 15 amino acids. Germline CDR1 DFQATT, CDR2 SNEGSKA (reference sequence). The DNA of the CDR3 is TGCACTGCAAGCCCTGGACTAGCGGGAGGGGAGACCCAGTACTTC. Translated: CTASPGLAGGETQYF.

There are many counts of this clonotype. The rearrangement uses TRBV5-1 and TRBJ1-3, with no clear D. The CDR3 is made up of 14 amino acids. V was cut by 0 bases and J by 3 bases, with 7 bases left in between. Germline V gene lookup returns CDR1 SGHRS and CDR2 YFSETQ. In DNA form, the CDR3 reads TGCGCCAGCAGCTTGGAGGGCCGTGGAAACACCATATATTTT. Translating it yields CASSLEGRGNTIYF.

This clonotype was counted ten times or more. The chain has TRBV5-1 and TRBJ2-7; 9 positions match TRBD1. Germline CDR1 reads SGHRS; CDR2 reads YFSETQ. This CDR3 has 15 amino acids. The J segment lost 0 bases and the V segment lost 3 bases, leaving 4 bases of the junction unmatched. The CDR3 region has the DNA TGCGCCAGCAGCTCGGGGGACAGGGACTCCTACGAGCAGTACTTC. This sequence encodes CASSSGDRDSYEQYF.

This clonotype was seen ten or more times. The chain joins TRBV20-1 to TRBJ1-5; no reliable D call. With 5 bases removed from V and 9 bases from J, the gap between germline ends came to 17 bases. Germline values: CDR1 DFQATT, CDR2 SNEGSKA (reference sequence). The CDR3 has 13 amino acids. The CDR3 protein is CSAVLASGAPQHF. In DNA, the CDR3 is TGCAGTGCTGTCCTCGCGTCAGGCGCGCCCCAGCATTTT.

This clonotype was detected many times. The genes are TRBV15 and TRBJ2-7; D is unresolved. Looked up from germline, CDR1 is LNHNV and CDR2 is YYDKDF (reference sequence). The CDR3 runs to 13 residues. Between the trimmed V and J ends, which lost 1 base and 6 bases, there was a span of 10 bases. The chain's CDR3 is CATSRGQFSEQYF. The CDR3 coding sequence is TGTGCCACCAGCAGAGGTCAGTTCTCCGAGCAGTACTTC.

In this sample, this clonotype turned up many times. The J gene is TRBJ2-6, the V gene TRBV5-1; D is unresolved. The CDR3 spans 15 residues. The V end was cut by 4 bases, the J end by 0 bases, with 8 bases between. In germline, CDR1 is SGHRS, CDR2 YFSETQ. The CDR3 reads CASSIGVSGANVLTF. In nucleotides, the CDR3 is TGCGCCAGCAGCATTGGGGTCTCTGGGGCCAACGTCCTGACTTTC.

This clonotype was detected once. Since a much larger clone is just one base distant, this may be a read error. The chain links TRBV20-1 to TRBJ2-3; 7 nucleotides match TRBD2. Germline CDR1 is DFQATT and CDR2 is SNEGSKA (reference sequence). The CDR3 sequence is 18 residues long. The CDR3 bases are TGCAGTGCTAGACCTTCTGTGGCGCTAGCGGAGTCCACAGCTACGCAGTATTTT. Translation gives CSARPSVALAESTATQYF.

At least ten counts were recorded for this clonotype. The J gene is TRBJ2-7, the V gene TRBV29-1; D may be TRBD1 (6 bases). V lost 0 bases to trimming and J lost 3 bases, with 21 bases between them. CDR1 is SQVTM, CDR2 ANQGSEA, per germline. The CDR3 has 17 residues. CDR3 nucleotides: TGCAGCGTTGAAGATAGGGGCCGTCGTGGGACACACTACGAGCAGTACTTC. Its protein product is CSVEDRGRRGTHYEQYF.

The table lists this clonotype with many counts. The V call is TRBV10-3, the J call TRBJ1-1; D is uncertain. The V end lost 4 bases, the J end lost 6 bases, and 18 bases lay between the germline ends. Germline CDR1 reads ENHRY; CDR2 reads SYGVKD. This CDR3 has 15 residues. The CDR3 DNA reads TGTGCCATCAGTGCCTCGGTTGGTCTCGGCGCTGAAGCTTTCTTT. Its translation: CAISASVGLGAEAFF.

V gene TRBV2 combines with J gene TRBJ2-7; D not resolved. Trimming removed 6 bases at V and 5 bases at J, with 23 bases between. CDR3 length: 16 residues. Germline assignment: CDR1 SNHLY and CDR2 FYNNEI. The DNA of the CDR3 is TGTGCCAGCAGAAGGGCACCTTACCGGGTGAACGACGAGCAGTACTTC. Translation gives CASRRAPYRVNDEQYF.

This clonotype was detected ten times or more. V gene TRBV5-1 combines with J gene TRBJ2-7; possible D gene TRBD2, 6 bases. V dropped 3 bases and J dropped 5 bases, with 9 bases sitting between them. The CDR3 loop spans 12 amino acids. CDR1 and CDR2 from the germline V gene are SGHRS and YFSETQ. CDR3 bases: TGCGCCAGCAGCTGGTCGGGAGACGAGCAGTACTTC. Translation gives CASSWSGDEQYF.

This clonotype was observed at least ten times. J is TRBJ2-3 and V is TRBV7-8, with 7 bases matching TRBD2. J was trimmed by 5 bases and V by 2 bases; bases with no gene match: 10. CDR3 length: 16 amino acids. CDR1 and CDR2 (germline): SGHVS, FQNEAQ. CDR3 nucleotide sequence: TGTGCCAGCAGCTTACCTCTGGGGGAGGGCCGAGATACGCAGTATTTT. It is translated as CASSLPLGEGRDTQYF. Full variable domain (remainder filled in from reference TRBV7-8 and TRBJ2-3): GAGVSQSPRYKVAKRGQDVALRCDPISGHVSLFWYQQALGQGPEFLTYFQNEAQLDKSGLPSDRFFAERPEGSVSTLKIQRTQQEDSAVYLCASSLPLGEGRDTQYFGPGTRLTVL.

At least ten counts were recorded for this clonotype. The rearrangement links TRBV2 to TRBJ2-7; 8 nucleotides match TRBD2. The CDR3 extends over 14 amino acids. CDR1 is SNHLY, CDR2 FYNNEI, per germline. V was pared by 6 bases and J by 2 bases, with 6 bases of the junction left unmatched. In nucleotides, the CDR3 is TGTGCCAGCAGGCGGGTACTAGCGGCCTACGAGCAGTACTTC. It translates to CASRRVLAAYEQYF. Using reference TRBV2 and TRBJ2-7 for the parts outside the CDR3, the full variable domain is EPEVTQTPSHQVTQMGQEVILRCVPISNHLYFYWYRQILGQKVEFLVSFYNNEISEKSEIFDDQFSVERPDGSNFTLKIRSTKLEDSAMYFCASRRVLAAYEQYFGPGTRLTVT.

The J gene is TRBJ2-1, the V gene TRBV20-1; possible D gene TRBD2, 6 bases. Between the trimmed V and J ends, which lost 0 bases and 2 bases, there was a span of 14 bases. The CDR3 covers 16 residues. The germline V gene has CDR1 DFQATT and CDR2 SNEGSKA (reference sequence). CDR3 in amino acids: CSARDLASATYNEQFF. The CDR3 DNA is TGCAGTGCTAGAGATCTCGCTAGCGCCACCTACAATGAGCAGTTCTTC.

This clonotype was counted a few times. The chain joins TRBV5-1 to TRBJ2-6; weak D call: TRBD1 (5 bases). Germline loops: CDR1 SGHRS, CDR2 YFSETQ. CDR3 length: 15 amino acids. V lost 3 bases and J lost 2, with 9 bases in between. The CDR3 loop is CASSWTHTGANVLTF. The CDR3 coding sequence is TGCGCCAGCAGCTGGACACACACTGGGGCCAACGTCCTGACTTTC. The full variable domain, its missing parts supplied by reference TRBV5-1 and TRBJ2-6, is KAGVTQTPRYLIKTRGQQVTLSCSPISGHRSVSWYQQTPGQGLQFLFEYFSETQRNKGNFPGRFSGRQFSNSRSEMNVSTLELGDSALYLCASSWTHTGANVLTFGAGSRLTVL.

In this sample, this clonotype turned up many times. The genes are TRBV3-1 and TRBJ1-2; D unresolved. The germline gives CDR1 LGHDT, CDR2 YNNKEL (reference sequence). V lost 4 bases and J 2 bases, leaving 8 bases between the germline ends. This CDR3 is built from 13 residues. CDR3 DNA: TGTGCCAGCAGCCCGACCGGGAACTATGGCTACACCTTC. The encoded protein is CASSPTGNYGYTF.

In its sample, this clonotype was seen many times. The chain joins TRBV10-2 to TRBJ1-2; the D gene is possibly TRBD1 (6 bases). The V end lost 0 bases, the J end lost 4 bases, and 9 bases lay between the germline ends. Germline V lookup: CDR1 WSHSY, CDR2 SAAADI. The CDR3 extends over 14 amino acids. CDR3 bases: TGCGCCAGCAGTGAGTCGCTGACAGGCTATGGCTACACCTTC. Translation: CASSESLTGYGYTF.

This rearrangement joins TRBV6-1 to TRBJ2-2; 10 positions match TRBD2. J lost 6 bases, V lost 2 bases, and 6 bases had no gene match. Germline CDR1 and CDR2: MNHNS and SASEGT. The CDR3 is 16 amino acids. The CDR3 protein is CASSEQLAGLAGELFF. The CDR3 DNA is TGTGCCAGCAGTGAACAACTAGCGGGACTCGCCGGGGAGCTGTTTTTT.

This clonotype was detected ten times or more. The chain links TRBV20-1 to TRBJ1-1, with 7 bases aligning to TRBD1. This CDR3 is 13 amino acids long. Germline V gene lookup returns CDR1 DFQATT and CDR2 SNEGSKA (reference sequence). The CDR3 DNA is TGCAGCCCTAACCAGGGGGGGAACACTGAAGCTTTCTTT. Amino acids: CSPNQGGNTEAFF.

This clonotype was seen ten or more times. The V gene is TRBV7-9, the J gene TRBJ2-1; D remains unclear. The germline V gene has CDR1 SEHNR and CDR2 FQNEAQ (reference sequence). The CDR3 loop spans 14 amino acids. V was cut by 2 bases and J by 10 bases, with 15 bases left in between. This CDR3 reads CASSLSLQGWEQFF. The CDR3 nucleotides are TGTGCCAGCAGCTTAAGCCTACAAGGATGGGAGCAGTTCTTC.

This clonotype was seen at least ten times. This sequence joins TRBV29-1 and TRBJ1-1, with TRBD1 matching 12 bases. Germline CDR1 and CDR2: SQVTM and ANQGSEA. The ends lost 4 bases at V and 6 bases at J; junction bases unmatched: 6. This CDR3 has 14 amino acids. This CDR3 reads CSVVRDRGLPEAFF. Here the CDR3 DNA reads TGCAGCGTTGTGAGGGACAGGGGGCTTCCTGAAGCTTTCTTT.